This T cell receptor beta chain stems from a study of vaccination effects on CD4 cells after COVID-19. Study-level points and caveats: Marked clonal contraction was seen late after vaccination (in both infection- and vaccine-induced clones). Missing from the study were early post-infection timepoints, and its convalescent patients were few.

Before any sequencing was done, the ViraFEST assay used viral peptide pools to expand antigen-specific CD4+ T cells. Scientists isolated CD4+ T cells after a roughly nine-day culture period ended. Prior SARS-CoV-2 infection was absent in the vaccine recipients, as shown by negative nucleocapsid antibodies. Half the medium was replaced with IL-2 medium on days 3 and 7. Details on this clone: Its specificity is unknown.

V was pared by 6 bases and J by 9 bases, with 31 bases of the junction left unmatched. The CDR3 has 20 residues. CDR1 ENHRY and CDR2 SYGVKD come from the germline V gene. Measured with immunoSEQ multiplex PCR; TCRdb has only the in-frame clones, and not every one. The sample shows about 22,000 clones, 60% to 75% of them seen only once. This chain connects TRBV10-3 to TRBJ2-7; 8 bases map to TRBD2. The sample in question was CD4+ T cells from PBMCs cultured with HCoV-NL63 spike peptides, obtained before COVID-19 vaccination. This TCR was recovered from a human donor who received a COVID-19 vaccine. The CDR3 reads CAISNPETSPGWRGARTQYF. The DNA for the CDR3 is TGTGCCATCAGCAACCCAGAGACTTCCCCGGGATGGCGGGGGGCCAGGACGCAGTACTTC.